Listed below are T cell receptor beta chains from one sample, sequenced in a study of cytomegalovirus exposure and HLA in healthy donors. Here immunoSEQ multiplex PCR was the method, and the copy in TCRdb shows in-frame clones only, minus some. The repertoire shows 34,000 or so clones; the top ten hold approximately 4.8%. The sequenced sample was PBMCs. The receptors here all came from a female donor in good health and CMV-seronegative. CDR3s include the opening cysteine and the closing phenylalanine or tryptophan. Fields, in order: CDR3 length, V gene, CDR3 protein.

15,TRBV2,CASRGQSSYNSPLHF
13,TRBV5-1,CAGSVEGARGYTF
14,TRBV18,CASSRAGSNQPQHF
13,TRBV30,CAWSAWRDQPQHF
19,TRBV18,CASSPSPGTGGTKRTEAFF
13,TRBV7-9,CASTSTSTDTQYF
15,TRBV5-4,CASSSGQGRQETQYF
17,TRBV23-1,CASSQSRPGTVSYEQYF
14,TRBV5-5,CASSDGGRNQPQHF
15,TRBV2,CASRDSSSTNEKLFF
15,TRBV15,CATSRDRGWSYEQYF
14,TRBV4-3,CASSPRDSNSPLHF
15,TRBV5-1,CASARTSGGEGEQYF
14,TRBV7-7,CASSLTSGGAEQYF
17,TRBV5-1,CASSLTGGGSGANVLTF
13,TRBV29-1,CSVLTSWGGELFF
15,TRBV9,CASSASRGGTDTQYF
15,TRBV19,CASSIEARYTGELFF
15,TRBV6-5,CASSQDRYLHYGYTF
15,TRBV7-3,CASSFLGGADYGYTF
14,TRBV9,CASSVTGFSGELFF
14,TRBV4-2,CASSQEAGVTEAFF
16,TRBV5-5,CASSSGGGTGAGEQYF
15,TRBV4-2,CASSQEYAGDYGYTF
14,TRBV19,CASSTGQGLYEQYF
13,TRBV11-3,CASSSSQDTEAFF
12,TRBV7-2,CASSLDGSGYTF
14,TRBV19,CASTLQGRSYGYTF
13,TRBV6-5,CASSYEMGGEQYF
16,TRBV27,CASSLWTGGAEDTQYF
15,TRBV4-1,CASSQEMNSPYEQYF
17,TRBV5-6,CASSSAGGQGVSYEQYF
15,TRBV30,CAWSVDAIYNSPLHF
14,TRBV5-6,CASSFRDKNSPLHF
13,TRBV5-6,CASSQLQTYEQYF